Listed here are 9 T cell receptor beta chains from one sample, sequenced in a study of chemoradiotherapy in HPV16-positive cancers. This table comes from immunoSEQ multiplex PCR, and its TCRdb copy is limited to in-frame clones, with some not included. Counted here are 12,000 to 15,000 clones, approximately 91% occurring once; the ten biggest clones make up less than 3.5%. The source material was blood, sampled from a patient who underwent chemoradiotherapy. The receptor set was obtained from a human donor with HPV-associated anogenital cancer.

This clone came up once. This chain uses TRBV6-5 with TRBJ1-1; no clear D gene. Germline CDR1 is MNHEY and CDR2 is SVGAGI. The CDR3 loop spans 14 amino acids. The V end lost 5 bases, the J end lost 4 bases, and 14 bases lay between the germline ends. CDR3 sequence: CASSNGFEGTEAFF. The DNA of the CDR3 is TGTGCCAGCAGTAACGGGTTTGAGGGCACTGAAGCTTTCTTT.

This chain uses TRBV6-5 with TRBJ2-3; D may be TRBD2 (6 bases). This CDR3 region has 14 residues. Germline V gene data show CDR1 as MNHEY and CDR2 as SVGAGI. Trimming removed 6 bases from V and 2 bases from J, with 12 bases in between. CDR3 region: CASRGGPNTDTQYF. CDR3 sequence (DNA): TGTGCCAGCAGGGGGGGACCCAACACAGATACGCAGTATTTT.

The gene calls are TRBV4-1 and TRBJ2-2, with TRBD1 as a possible D gene (5 bases). The V and J ends lost 1 base and 1 base respectively, with 13 bases between them. CDR3 length: 17 residues. Germline V gene lookup returns CDR1 MGHRA and CDR2 YSYEKL. CDR3 in amino acids: CASSQARVRVNTGELFF. The CDR3 DNA follows: TGCGCCAGCAGCCAAGCTAGGGTCAGGGTGAACACCGGGGAGCTGTTTTTT.

This clone was found once. The V call is TRBV2, the J call TRBJ1-2; D is undetermined. CDR1 and CDR2 (germline): SNHLY, FYNNEI. The V gene lost 0 bases and the J gene lost 8 bases, with 7 bases spanning the gap. CDR3 length: 12 residues. CDR3 bases: TGTGCCAGCAGTGAAGCCCCCGGGGGCTACACCTTC. Protein sequence: CASSEAPGGYTF.

J is TRBJ1-2 and V is TRBV7-8; maybe TRBD1 (6 bases). The V and J ends lost 5 bases and 4 bases respectively, with 17 bases between them. CDR3 length equals 15 residues. CDR1 and CDR2 from the germline V gene are SGHVS and FQNEAQ. The DNA of the CDR3 is TGTGCCAGCAGCCTGTGGACAGAAAACTTCTATGGCTACACCTTC. It codes for CASSLWTENFYGYTF.

CDR3 sequence: CASSVQGGTEAFF. For the CDR3, the DNA is TGTGCCAGCAGCGTACAGGGGGGAACTGAAGCTTTCTTT. V and J are TRBV9 and TRBJ1-1; TRBD1 matches at 7 bases. Trimming at V came to 1 base and at J to 5 bases, leaving 2 bases not matched to a gene. The CDR3 extends over 13 amino acids. CDR1 SGDLS and CDR2 YYNGEE come from the germline V gene.

J is TRBJ1-2 and V is TRBV4-2; TRBD1 might be the D (6 bases). There are 15 residues in the CDR3. Between the trimmed V and J ends, which lost 0 bases and 4 bases, there was a span of 12 bases. Germline-derived CDR1 and CDR2 are LGHNA and YNFKEQ. CDR3 loop: CASSQDWDITYGYTF. The CDR3 DNA is TGTGCCAGCAGCCAAGATTGGGACATAACCTATGGCTACACCTTC.

A single count supports this clone. V gene TRBV2 combines with J gene TRBJ2-7, with 8 bases matching TRBD1. The CDR3 is 15 amino acids. Germline loops: CDR1 SNHLY, CDR2 FYNNEI. V shed 6 bases and J 5 bases; nucleotides not matched to a gene: 12. CDR3 amino acids: CASRGDRLTRDEQYF. DNA for the CDR3: TGTGCCAGCAGGGGGGACAGGCTAACTCGGGACGAGCAGTACTTC. Full variable domain (missing parts from reference TRBV2 and TRBJ2-7): EPEVTQTPSHQVTQMGQEVILRCVPISNHLYFYWYRQILGQKVEFLVSFYNNEISEKSEIFDDQFSVERPDGSNFTLKIRSTKLEDSAMYFCASRGDRLTRDEQYFGPGTRLTVT.

The chain links TRBV9 to TRBJ2-3; 9 nucleotides agree with TRBD1. Per the germline V gene, CDR1 is SGDLS and CDR2 is YYNGEE. CDR3 length: 14 residues. V shed 3 bases and J 1 base; nucleotides not matched to a gene: 0. As DNA, the CDR3 is TGTGCCAGCAGCGGGGACAGGGGCACAGATACGCAGTATTTT. Translation gives CASSGDRGTDTQYF. The complete variable domain, with remaining parts taken from reference TRBV9 and TRBJ2-3, reads DSGVTQTPKHLITATGQRVTLRCSPRSGDLSVYWYQQSLDQGLQFLIQYYNGEERAKGNILERFSAQQFPDLHSELNLSSLELGDSALYFCASSGDRGTDTQYFGPGTRLTVL.